Each of the 26 T cell receptor beta chains below was sequenced from the same sample in a study of molecular identifiers for immune sequencing clone quantification. TCRdb analysed the PCR reads with MiXCR anew, one entry per CDR3 protein. The data hold approximately 680,000 distinct CDR3 sequences, with about 25% observed a single time. Sequencing input: naive CD8+ T cells from blood, with Jurkat cell RNA spiked in. Subset here: FACS-sorted CD8+CD4-CCR7+CD45RA+ naive T cells. Source of these receptors: a human donor in good health. Some libraries in this study had Jurkat cell RNA spiked in.

This clonotype has ten or more counts. The J gene is TRBJ1-1, the V gene TRBV5-1, with 9 bases that match TRBD1. CDR1 SGHRS and CDR2 YFSETQ come from the germline V gene. This CDR3 spans 14 amino acids. V was pared by 4 bases and J by 5 bases, with 6 bases of the junction left unmatched. The CDR3 nucleotides read TGCGCCAGCAGCGTGGGACAGGGTGGGACTGAAGCTTTCTTT. Protein product: CASSVGQGGTEAFF.

In regard to this clonotype: Because the CDR3 is missing its conserved closing phenylalanine or tryptophan, this is likely a read error. The chain couples TRBV4-3 to TRBJ2-7, with 12 positions matching TRBD2. CDR1 is LGHNA, CDR2 YSLEER, per germline. This CDR3 spans 17 amino acids. J gave up 6 bases and V 0 bases, and 9 bases lay outside the gene matches. CDR3 sequence: CASSQDWASGGVGEQYL. Written as DNA, the CDR3 is TGCGCCAGCAGCCAAGATTGGGCTAGCGGGGGGGTAGGCGAGCAGTACCTC.

This clonotype was counted a few times. V and J are TRBV4-3 and TRBJ2-5, with 10 bases matching TRBD2. The CDR3 totals 18 residues. The J segment lost 0 bases and the V segment lost 0 bases, leaving 7 bases of the junction unmatched. Germline values: CDR1 LGHNA, CDR2 YSLEER. CDR3 sequence (DNA): TGCGCCAGCAGCCAAGATGCGGCCCTAGCGGGAGACCAAGAGACCCAGTACTTC. It yields the protein CASSQDAALAGDQETQYF.

This clonotype was counted many times. This chain uses TRBV7-9 with TRBJ1-1; D is possibly TRBD1 (6 bases). Trimming shortened V by 1 base and J by 4 bases, and 16 bases separated the two germline ends. The CDR3 is made up of 16 amino acids. CDR1 is SEHNR and CDR2 is FQNEAQ in the germline V gene (reference sequence). This CDR3 is CASSLDQGRGGTEAFF. The CDR3 DNA is TGTGCCAGCAGCTTAGATCAGGGGAGAGGAGGCACTGAAGCTTTCTTT.

The sample holds a few counts of this clonotype. The chain combines TRBV30 with TRBJ1-2, with D tentatively TRBD1 (5 bases). Between the trimmed V and J ends, which lost 4 bases and 5 bases, there was a span of 14 bases. Germline loops: CDR1 GTSNPN, CDR2 SVGIG (reference sequence). CDR3 size: 13 residues. The CDR3 loop reads CAWTGTVVYGYTF. CDR3 bases: TGTGCCTGGACCGGGACGGTCGTTTATGGCTACACCTTC.

In regard to this clonotype: This may be a read error, as it is one base from a much larger clone. V gene TRBV4-1 combines with J gene TRBJ2-7, with 10 bases fitting TRBD2. CDR1 and CDR2 (germline): MGHRA, YSYEKL. The CDR3 has 14 residues. CDR3 DNA sequence: TGCGCCAGCAGCCAAGTGGGAGCGGGGGGGGCCTTTCACTTC. As protein: CASSQVGAGGAFHF.

This clonotype was seen ten or more times. V usage is TRBV5-1 and J usage is TRBJ1-1; D perhaps matches TRBD1 (6 bases). Trimming removed 3 bases from V and 1 base from J, with 10 bases in between. Germline V gives CDR1 SGHRS, CDR2 YFSETQ. There are 14 residues in the CDR3. CDR3 loop: CASSSDSWNTEAFF. In DNA, the CDR3 is TGCGCCAGCAGCTCGGACAGCTGGAACACTGAAGCTTTCTTT. Filled out from reference TRBV5-1 and TRBJ1-1, the complete variable domain reads KAGVTQTPRYLIKTRGQQVTLSCSPISGHRSVSWYQQTPGQGLQFLFEYFSETQRNKGNFPGRFSGRQFSNSRSEMNVSTLELGDSALYLCASSSDSWNTEAFFGQGTRLTVV.

This clonotype was seen a few times. The chain couples TRBV11-2 to TRBJ1-4, with TRBD1 as a possible D gene (5 bases). The V end lost 4 bases, the J end lost 12 bases, and 21 bases lay between the germline ends. The CDR3 has 15 residues. In germline, CDR1 is SGHAT, CDR2 FQNNGV. The CDR3 bases are TGTGCCAGCAGCTCCTGGGCGGGGACTCCCAAGCAACTGTTTTTT. Translating it yields CASSSWAGTPKQLFF.

Note on this clonotype: The junction shows a germline mismatch at one end, possibly a read error. The V and J genes are TRBV3-1 and TRBJ2-5; 11 bases are shared with TRBD2. CDR3 length equals 17 residues. CDR1 is LGHDT and CDR2 is YNNKEL in the germline V gene (reference sequence). In DNA form, the CDR3 reads TGTGCCCGCCGCCAAGATGTAGCGGGGGGGCTGAAAGAGACCCAGTCCTTC. Its translation: CARRQDVAGGLKETQSF.

Of note for this clonotype: Given a much more abundant clone one base away, this may be a read error. Without the conserved terminal phenylalanine or tryptophan, this CDR3 likely stems from a read error. V gene TRBV29-1 combines with J gene TRBJ2-5; 7 positions agree with TRBD2. V was clipped by 1 base and J by 5 bases; unmatched bases: 19. CDR3 length: 18 amino acids. The germline gives CDR1 SQVTM, CDR2 ANQGSEA. The CDR3 loop reads CSVEVLGLGRVLTETQYL. CDR3 in DNA: TGCAGCGTTGAAGTTTTAGGTCTAGGGAGGGTGTTGACGGAGACCCAGTACCTC.

The chain uses TRBV6-2 or TRBV6-3 and TRBJ1-5; D gene unclear. V lost 6 bases, J lost 3 bases, and 15 bases lay in between. Germline CDR1 MNHEY, CDR2 SVGEGT. CDR3 length: 15 residues. Written as DNA, the CDR3 is TGTGCCAGCAGCCCCCCCTGGTCCCCCAATCAGCCCCAGCATTTT. It is translated as CASSPPWSPNQPQHF.

For this clonotype: A much larger clone differs from this one at a single base, so this may be a read error. J is TRBJ1-5 and V is TRBV27, with D tentatively TRBD1 (5 bases). Germline loops: CDR1 MNHEY, CDR2 SMNVEV (reference sequence). The CDR3 sequence is 16 residues long. CDR3 sequence: CSSSLSFDRSNQPQHF. In DNA form, the CDR3 reads TGTTCCAGCAGTTTATCCTTCGACAGAAGTAATCAGCCCCAGCATTTT.

The chain uses TRBV9 and TRBJ2-2; D possibly corresponds to TRBD2 (7 bases). This CDR3 is built from 15 residues. Trimming took off 1 base at V and 2 bases at J, with 9 bases between the two ends. CDR1 SGDLS and CDR2 YYNGEE come from the germline V gene. DNA for the CDR3: TGTGCCAGCAGCGTAAGCGGGACAAACACCGGGGAGCTGTTTTTT. It encodes CASSVSGTNTGELFF.

CDR3 sequence: CASSTSYNSPLHF. Written as DNA, the CDR3 is TGTGCCAGTAGCACAAGTTATAATTCACCCCTCCACTTT. J is TRBJ1-6 and V is TRBV19; no reliable D call. This CDR3 contains 13 residues. CDR1 and CDR2 (germline): LNHDA, SQIVND (reference sequence). Trimming stripped 6 bases from V and 4 bases from J, with 7 bases between.

This clonotype was seen a few times. At one end, the junction sequence differs from germline, possibly due to a read error. The genes are TRBV12-3 or TRBV12-4 and TRBJ2-5; 8 bases are shared with TRBD2. This CDR3 comprises 13 residues. CDR3 in DNA: TGTGCCAGCAGTTTAGACATAGCGGGGCCCCCTCTTTTC. Protein: CASSLDIAGPPLF.

With respect to this clonotype: This clone may be a read error of a much larger clone one base away. J is TRBJ2-3 and V is TRBV20-1, with 7 bases matching TRBD2. The CDR3 is made up of 14 amino acids. CDR1 and CDR2 from the germline V gene are DFQATT and SNEGSKA (reference sequence). Here the CDR3 reads CNANWLAGTDTQYF. The CDR3 nucleotides are TGCAATGCTAACTGGCTAGCGGGCACAGATACGCAGTATTTT.

This clonotype appeared many times. The rearrangement joins TRBV7-2 to TRBJ1-1; D call uncertain. Germline V gene sequence: CDR1 SGHTA, CDR2 FQGNSA. Trimming cost V 4 bases and J 1 base, with 7 bases left between them. The CDR3 loop spans 13 amino acids. The CDR3 nucleotides are TGTGCCAGCAGCTGGCCTCAGAACACTGAAGCTTTCTTT. Protein sequence: CASSWPQNTEAFF.

The sample holds one count of this clonotype. An end of the junction does not agree with germline; a read error may underlie this. The chain has TRBV27 and TRBJ2-3; D unclear. In germline, CDR1 is MNHEY, CDR2 SMNVEV (reference sequence). This CDR3 is 13 amino acids long. The CDR3 DNA reads as TGTGCCCGCAGTTTGCTAGGAAAGGATACGCAGTATTTT. The encoded protein is CARSLLGKDTQYF.

Comment on this clonotype: Just one base apart from a much larger clone, this may be a read error. The chain carries TRBV6-2 or TRBV6-3 and TRBJ1-1; unclear D gene. The CDR3 contains 15 residues. Deletions cut 4 bases from V and 4 bases from J, with 16 bases between. Germline V CDR1 and CDR2: MNHEY, SVGEGT. CDR3 sequence: CASSFFKLLSTEAFF. CDR3 nucleotides: TGTGCCAGCAGTTTTTTTAAACTGTTGAGCACTGAAGCTTTCTTT.

This clonotype has at least ten counts. The chain recombines TRBV7-9 with TRBJ1-1, with no clear D. The CDR3 spans 13 residues. Germline V gene lookup returns CDR1 SEHNR and CDR2 FQNEAQ (reference sequence). The V end was cut by 1 base, the J end by 6 bases, with 9 bases between. The CDR3 nucleotides read TGTGCCAGCAGCTTAGTTGGGTCAGCTGAAGCTTTCTTT. It is translated as CASSLVGSAEAFF.

A few counts support this clonotype. The V and J genes are TRBV20-1 and TRBJ2-7, with D unclear. The CDR3 is 12 amino acids. Germline assignment: CDR1 DFQATT and CDR2 SNEGSKA (reference sequence). V was clipped by 5 bases and J by 6 bases, with 14 bases between them. The CDR3 reads CSALFKPLEQYF. CDR3 DNA sequence: TGCAGTGCTTTGTTCAAGCCCCTCGAGCAGTACTTC.

In its sample, this clonotype was seen a few times. One end of the junction varies from germline; a read error may be responsible. The chain is built from TRBV5-3 and TRBJ2-5; D not certain. TRBV5-3 is given ORF status, its function remaining uncertain. The CDR3 contains 11 residues. The CDR3 reads CASSLMETQYF. The DNA of the CDR3 is TGTGCCAGCAGCTTGATGGAGACCCAGTACTTC.

This clonotype was counted ten times or more. The V call is TRBV6-6, the J call TRBJ2-7, with 7 bases matching TRBD2. V was pared by 2 bases and J by 2 bases, with 3 bases of the junction left unmatched. The CDR3 has 14 amino acids. The germline CDR1 and CDR2 sequences are MNHNY and SVGAGI (reference sequence). CDR3 sequence: CASSYPGRAYEQYF. The CDR3 bases are TGTGCCAGCAGTTACCCTGGGAGGGCCTACGAGCAGTACTTC.

Concerning this clonotype itself: This clone may be a read error of a much larger clone one base away. The rearrangement joins TRBV6-5 to TRBJ2-5; the D is unclear. Germline CDR1 reads MNHEY; CDR2 reads SVGAGI. V lost 2 bases to trimming and J lost 3 bases, with 22 bases between them. The CDR3 is 18 residues long. The CDR3: CASSYTQVASAVEETQYF. In nucleotides, the CDR3 is TGTGCCAGCAGTTACACGCAGGTAGCCTCGGCGGTAGAAGAGACCCAGTACTTC.

This clonotype was counted at least ten times. The chain uses TRBV7-6 and TRBJ2-7, with D tentatively TRBD2 (5 bases). Trimming cost V 4 bases and J 6 bases, with 13 bases left between them. Per germline, CDR1 SGHVS and CDR2 FNYEAQ. This CDR3 is 13 amino acids long. The CDR3 reads CASSSPPGSEQYF. Here the CDR3 DNA reads TGTGCCAGCAGCTCCCCCCCGGGGTCCGAGCAGTACTTC.

As for this clonotype: This may stem from a read error, because a much larger clone lies one nucleotide away. J is TRBJ2-3 and V is TRBV28; D might be TRBD2 (6 bases). The CDR3 spans 13 residues. Germline V lookup: CDR1 MDHEN, CDR2 SYDVKM. The ends were cut back, 5 bases at V and 6 bases at J, with 12 bases in the middle. The CDR3 sequence: CASSLRLVDTQYF. The CDR3 DNA follows: TGTGCCAGCAGTCTGCGACTAGTCGATACGCAGTATTTT.